This note documents a single T cell receptor (beta chain) sequence. Its specificity is not known. The source of the sample is a study of T cells in localized non-small cell lung cancer. General study points: Highest T cell clonality was seen in uninvolved adjacent lung, surpassing that measured in tumor. Adjacent lung held a median roughly 50 of the top 100 tumor clones. Sequencing was limited to one tumor region, leaving the possibility of heterogeneity open.

V was clipped by 2 bases and J by 3 bases, with 13 bases between them. Germline V CDR1 and CDR2: SGHTA, FQGTGA. CDR3 length: 16 amino acids. The assay was immunoSEQ multiplex PCR, and TCRdb's table has in-frame clones only and misses some. Of 15,000 to 25,000 clones listed, roughly 80% are singletons. The sample consisted of peripheral blood, taken before any cancer treatment. The receptor comes from a man aged 40 to 70 with stage I lung adenocarcinoma. This chain uses TRBV7-3 with TRBJ2-2, with TRBD2 as a possible D gene (5 bases). CDR3 region: CASSLLDTRDTGELFF. For the CDR3, the DNA is TGTGCCAGCAGCTTACTCGACACGCGGGACACCGGGGAGCTGTTTTTT.